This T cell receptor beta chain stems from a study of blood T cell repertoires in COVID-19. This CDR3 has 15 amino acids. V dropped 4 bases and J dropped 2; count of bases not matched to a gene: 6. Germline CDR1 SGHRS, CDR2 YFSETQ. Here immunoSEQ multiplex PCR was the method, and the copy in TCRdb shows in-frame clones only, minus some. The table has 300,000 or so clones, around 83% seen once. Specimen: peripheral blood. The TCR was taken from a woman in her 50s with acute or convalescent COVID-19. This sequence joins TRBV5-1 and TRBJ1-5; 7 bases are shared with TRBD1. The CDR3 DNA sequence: TGCGCCAGCAGCCCCACAGGGGAGGGCAATCAGCCCCAGCATTTT. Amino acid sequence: CASSPTGEGNQPQHF.